A single sample gave rise to the 10 T cell receptor beta chains below, sequenced in a study of blood T cell repertoires in COVID-19. TCRdb's table, derived via immunoSEQ multiplex PCR, lists solely in-frame clones and lacks some. The sample shows some 140,000 clones, 75% to 90% of them seen only once. Sample: PBMCs or T cells enriched from blood (not recorded which). The source is a man aged 25 to 45 who had recovered from COVID-19.

The genes are TRBV19 and TRBJ1-1, with TRBD1 matching 7 bases. CDR3 length: 14 residues. The germline V gene encodes CDR1 LNHDA and CDR2 SQIVND (reference sequence). V shed 3 bases and J 1 base; nucleotides not matched to a gene: 2. The CDR3 DNA reads TGTGCCAGTAGTATTGGACAGGCGAACACTGAAGCTTTCTTT. This encodes CASSIGQANTEAFF.

The J gene is TRBJ1-1, the V gene TRBV29-1; D call uncertain. Per the germline V gene, CDR1 is SQVTM and CDR2 is ANQGSEA. The CDR3 is 12 amino acids. The V end lost 4 bases, the J end lost 5 bases, and 11 bases lay between the germline ends. The CDR3 coding sequence is TGCAGCGTTGGCGGGGTGGATACTGAAGCTTTCTTT. It specifies CSVGGVDTEAFF.

CDR3 nucleotides: TGCGCCAGCAGCGCCGGACTAGCGGGGTTGAACAATGAGCAGTTCTTC. Translated: CASSAGLAGLNNEQFF. The gene calls are TRBV5-1 and TRBJ2-1; 12 nucleotides match TRBD2. With V trimmed by 4 bases and J by 5 bases, 7 bases remained unmatched. The CDR3 covers 16 residues. Germline lookup yields CDR1 SGHRS and CDR2 YFSETQ.

The J gene is TRBJ2-3, the V gene TRBV5-4; a weak D match, TRBD2 (5 bases). The V gene's germline CDR1 is SGHNT and CDR2 YYREEE (reference sequence). Trimming removed 0 bases at V and 0 bases at J, with 8 bases between. The CDR3 sequence is 15 residues long. The CDR3 DNA is TGTGCCAGCAGCTTGGTGCGGGCTAGCACAGATACGCAGTATTTT. Translated: CASSLVRASTDTQYF.

J is TRBJ1-2 and V is TRBV5-4, with TRBD1 matching 7 bases. The CDR3 extends over 13 amino acids. CDR1 is SGHNT, CDR2 YYREEE, per germline (reference sequence). V was pared by 4 bases and J by 8 bases, with 8 bases of the junction left unmatched. Here the CDR3 DNA reads TGTGCCAGCAGCCGACAGGGAATAAGCGGCTACACCTTC. This sequence encodes CASSRQGISGYTF.

The J gene is TRBJ2-7, the V gene TRBV14; TRBD1 aligns across 8 bases. Per the germline V gene, CDR1 is SGHDN and CDR2 is FVKESK. J gave up 2 bases and V 4 bases, and 4 bases lay outside the gene matches. This CDR3 contains 14 residues. CDR3 coding DNA: TGTGCCAGCAGCCCCCGGACAGGGCCCTACGAGCAGTACTTC. Its protein is CASSPRTGPYEQYF. Complete variable domain (other parts from reference TRBV14 and TRBJ2-7): EAGVTQFPSHSVIEKGQTVTLRCDPISGHDNLYWYRRVMGKEIKFLLHFVKESKQDESGMPNNRFLAERTGGTYSTLKVQPAELEDSGVYFCASSPRTGPYEQYFGPGTRLTVT.

The sample holds a few counts of this clone. The chain uses TRBV28 and TRBJ2-7; no definite D call. V lost 3 bases to trimming and J lost 2 bases, with 8 bases between them. Germline V gene sequence: CDR1 MDHEN, CDR2 SYDVKM. The CDR3 runs 13 residues. The CDR3 region is CASSLADTYEQYF. CDR3 nucleotide sequence: TGTGCCAGCAGTTTGGCAGATACCTACGAGCAGTACTTC.

The J gene is TRBJ2-7, the V gene TRBV7-9; 7 positions agree with TRBD1. CDR3 size: 12 residues. CDR1 is SEHNR and CDR2 is FQNEAQ in the germline V gene (reference sequence). Trimming removed 3 bases from V and 5 bases from J; junction bases left unmatched: 1. The CDR3 reads CASSLQGDEQYV. The CDR3 region has the DNA TGTGCCAGCAGCTTGCAGGGGGACGAGCAGTACGTC.

The chain recombines TRBV7-9 with TRBJ1-4; D not resolved. V was trimmed by 7 bases and J by 7 bases, leaving 10 bases between them. This CDR3 region has 12 residues. The V gene's germline CDR1 is SEHNR and CDR2 FQNEAQ (reference sequence). Written as DNA, the CDR3 is TGTGCCAGCATCGAGAGCGGTGAAAAACTGTTTTTT. It specifies CASIESGEKLFF.

This clone has just one count. The CDR3 protein is CASSQGTGNGYTF. In nucleotides, the CDR3 is TGCGCCAGCAGCCAGGGGACAGGGAATGGCTACACCTTC. The chain couples TRBV5-1 to TRBJ1-2; 9 bases line up with TRBD1. CDR3 length: 13 amino acids. Germline V CDR1 and CDR2: SGHRS, YFSETQ. V trimming: 4 bases; J trimming: 6 bases; junction bases outside the gene matches: 4.